This TCR beta chain was recovered during a study of control samples from healthy donors and cancer patients (dated by TCRdb to 2020 to 2021). To note about this clone: No cognate antigen has been identified for it. Base qualities are missing; no much larger clone stands one base away.

Library preparation used the immunoSEQ multiplex PCR assay. The source is immuneACCESS, and TCRdb retained only in-frame sequences with V and J called. Part of the clones is not carried over; for the studies checked, unresolved V genes explain less than half of this, and the remainder is unexplained. The sample table contains some 120,000 clones; only one count was recorded for approximately 93% of them. The top ten clones comprise 7.8% of the sample. The germline ends are 20 bases apart after V is trimmed by 6 bases and J by 5 bases. In the germline V gene, CDR1 corresponds to MNHEY and CDR2 to SVGEGT. The CDR3 has 16 amino acids, counting the end cysteine and phenylalanine. The kept DNA is CDR3 alone, 48 bases in frame from the first base.

The sequence joins TRBV6-2 or TRBV6-3 to TRBJ2-4; the D gene is possibly TRBD1, with 6 bases matching. The TCR comes from a woman under 30 in good health. Source material: blood. The DNA sequence is as follows: TGTGCCAGCAGGTACGCGACGGGTGCAGGGGAAAACATTCAGTACTTC. The encoded protein is CASRYATGAGENIQYF.